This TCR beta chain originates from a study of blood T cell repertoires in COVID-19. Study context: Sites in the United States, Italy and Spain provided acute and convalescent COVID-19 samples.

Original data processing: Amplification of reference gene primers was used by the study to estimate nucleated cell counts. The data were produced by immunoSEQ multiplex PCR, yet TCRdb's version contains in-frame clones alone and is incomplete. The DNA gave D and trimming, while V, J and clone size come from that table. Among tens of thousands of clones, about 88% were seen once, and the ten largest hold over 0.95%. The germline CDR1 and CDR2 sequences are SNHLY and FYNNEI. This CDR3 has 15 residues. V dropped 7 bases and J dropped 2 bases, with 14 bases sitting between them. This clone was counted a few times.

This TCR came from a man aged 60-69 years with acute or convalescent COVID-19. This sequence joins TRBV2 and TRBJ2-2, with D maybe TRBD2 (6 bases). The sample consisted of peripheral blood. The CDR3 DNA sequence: TGTGCCAGCACTGCGGGGCCGCTCAACACCGGGGAGCTGTTTTTT. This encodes CASTAGPLNTGELFF.